This TCR beta chain was profiled in a study of tumor-infiltrating lymphocytes in localized non-small cell lung cancer. This clone was counted only a few times. TCRdb's copy holds only in-frame clones and misses some; the assay was immunoSEQ multiplex PCR. The table lists about 13,000 clones, approximately 85% of them singletons, with over 15% in the top ten. The CDR3 length is 15 residues. Germline CDR1 KGHSH, CDR2 LQKENI. Trimming removed 2 bases at V and 10 bases at J, with 15 bases between. The receptor comes from a human donor with non-small cell lung cancer. The chain couples TRBV18 to TRBJ1-6; no reliable D call. Sequencing was done on a sample of lung tumor tissue. CDR3 bases: TGTGCCAGCTCACCAGATCATGAGGGCAGCTCACCCCTCCACTTT. Its translation: CASSPDHEGSSPLHF.